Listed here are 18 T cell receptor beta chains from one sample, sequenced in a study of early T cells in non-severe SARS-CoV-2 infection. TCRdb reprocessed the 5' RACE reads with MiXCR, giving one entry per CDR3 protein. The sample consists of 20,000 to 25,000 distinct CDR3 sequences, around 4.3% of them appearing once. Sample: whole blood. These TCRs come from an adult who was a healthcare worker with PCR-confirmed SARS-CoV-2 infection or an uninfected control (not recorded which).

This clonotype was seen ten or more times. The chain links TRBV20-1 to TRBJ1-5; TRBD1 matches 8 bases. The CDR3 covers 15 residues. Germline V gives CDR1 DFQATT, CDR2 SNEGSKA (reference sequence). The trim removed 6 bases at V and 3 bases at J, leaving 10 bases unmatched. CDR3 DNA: TGCAGTGCAGAAGGCGGACAGGGTATCAATCAGCCCCAGCATTTT. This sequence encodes CSAEGGQGINQPQHF.

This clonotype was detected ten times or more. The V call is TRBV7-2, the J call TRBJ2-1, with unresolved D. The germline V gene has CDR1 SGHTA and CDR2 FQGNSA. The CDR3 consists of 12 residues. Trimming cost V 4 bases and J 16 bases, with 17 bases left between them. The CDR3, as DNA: TGTGCCAGCAGCTCCCCTCCTGGGATTTTCTTCTTC. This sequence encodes CASSSPPGIFFF.

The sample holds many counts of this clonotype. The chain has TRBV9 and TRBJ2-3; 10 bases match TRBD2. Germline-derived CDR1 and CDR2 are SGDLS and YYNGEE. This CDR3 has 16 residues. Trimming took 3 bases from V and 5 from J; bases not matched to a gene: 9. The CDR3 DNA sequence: TGTGCCAGCAGCGGGACGGGGACTAGCGTGGGAGATACGCAGTATTTT. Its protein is CASSGTGTSVGDTQYF.

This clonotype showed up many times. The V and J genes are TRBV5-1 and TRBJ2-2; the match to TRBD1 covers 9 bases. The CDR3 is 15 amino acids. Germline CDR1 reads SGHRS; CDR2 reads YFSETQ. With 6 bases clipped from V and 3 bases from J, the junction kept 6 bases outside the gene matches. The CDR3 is CASTTGGAYTGELFF. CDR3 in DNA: TGCGCCAGCACCACAGGGGGCGCCTACACCGGGGAGCTGTTTTTT.

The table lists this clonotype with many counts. The CDR3 loop is CASSLDYSGGSSGNTIYF. The CDR3 nucleotides read TGTGCCAGCTCACTGGACTACAGCGGCGGATCCTCTGGAAACACCATATATTTT. This sequence joins TRBV18 and TRBJ1-3; unclear D gene. Germline CDR1 is KGHSH and CDR2 is LQKENI. V lost 4 bases and J lost 0, with 19 bases in between. The CDR3 is made up of 18 amino acids.

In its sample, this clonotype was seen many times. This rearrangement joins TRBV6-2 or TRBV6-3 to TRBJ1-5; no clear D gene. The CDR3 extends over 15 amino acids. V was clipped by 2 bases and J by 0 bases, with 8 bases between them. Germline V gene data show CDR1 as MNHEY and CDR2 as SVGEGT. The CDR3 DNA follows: TGTGCCAGCAGTTACGGCCTTTATAGCAATCAGCCCCAGCATTTT. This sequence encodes CASSYGLYSNQPQHF.

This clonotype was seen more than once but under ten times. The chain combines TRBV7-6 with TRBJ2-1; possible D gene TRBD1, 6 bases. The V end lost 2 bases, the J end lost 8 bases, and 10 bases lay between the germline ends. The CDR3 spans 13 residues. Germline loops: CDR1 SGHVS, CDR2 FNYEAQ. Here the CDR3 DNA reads TGTGCCAGCAGCTTATACGAGGGGGATGAGCAGTTCTTC. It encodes CASSLYEGDEQFF. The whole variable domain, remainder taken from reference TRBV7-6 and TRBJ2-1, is GAGVSQSPRYKVTKRGQDVALRCDPISGHVSLYWYRQALGQGPEFLTYFNYEAQQDKSGLPNDRFSAERPEGSISTLTIQRTEQRDSAMYRCASSLYEGDEQFFGPGTRLTVL.

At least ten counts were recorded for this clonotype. The CDR3 region has the DNA TGTGCCAGCAGCTCCCGGGACCCAGCGTTGGCAGAGACCCAGTACTTC. This translates into CASSSRDPALAETQYF. The genes are TRBV7-3 and TRBJ2-5; either TRBD1 or TRBD2 may supply D (5 bases each). Trimming shortened V by 4 bases and J by 4 bases, and 19 bases separated the two germline ends. The germline V gene encodes CDR1 SGHTA and CDR2 FQGTGA. The CDR3 totals 16 residues.

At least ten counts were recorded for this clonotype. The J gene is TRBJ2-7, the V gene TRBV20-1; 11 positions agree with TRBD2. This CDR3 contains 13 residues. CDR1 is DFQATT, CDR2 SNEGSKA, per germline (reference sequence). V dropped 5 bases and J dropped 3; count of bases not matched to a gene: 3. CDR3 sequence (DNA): TGCAGTGCTCACGGGACTAGCGGCTACGAGCAGTACTTC. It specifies CSAHGTSGYEQYF.

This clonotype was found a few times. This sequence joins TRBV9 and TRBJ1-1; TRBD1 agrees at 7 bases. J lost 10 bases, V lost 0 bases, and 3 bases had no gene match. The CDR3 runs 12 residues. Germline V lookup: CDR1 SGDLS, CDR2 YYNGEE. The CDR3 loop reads CASSVGRGRAFF. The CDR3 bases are TGTGCCAGCAGCGTAGGGAGGGGGCGAGCTTTCTTT.

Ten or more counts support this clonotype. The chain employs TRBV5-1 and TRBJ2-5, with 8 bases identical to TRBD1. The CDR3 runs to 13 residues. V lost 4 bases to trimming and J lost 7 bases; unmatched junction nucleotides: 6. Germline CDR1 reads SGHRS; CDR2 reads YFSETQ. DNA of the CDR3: TGCGCCAGCAGCACGGGACAGGCGGGGACCCAGTACTTC. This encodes CASSTGQAGTQYF.

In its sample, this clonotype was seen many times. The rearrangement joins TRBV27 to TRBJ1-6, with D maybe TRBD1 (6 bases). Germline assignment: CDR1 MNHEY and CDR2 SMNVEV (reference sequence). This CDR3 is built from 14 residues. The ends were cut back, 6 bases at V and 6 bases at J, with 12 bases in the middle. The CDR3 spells CASSKDSPNSPLHF. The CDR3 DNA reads TGTGCCAGCAGCAAGGACAGCCCTAATTCACCCCTCCACTTT.

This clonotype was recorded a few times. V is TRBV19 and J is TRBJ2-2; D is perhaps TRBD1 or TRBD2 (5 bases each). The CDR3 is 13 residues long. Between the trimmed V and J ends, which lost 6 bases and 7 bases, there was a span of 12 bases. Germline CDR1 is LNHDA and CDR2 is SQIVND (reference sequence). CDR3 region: CASSPRGFGELFF. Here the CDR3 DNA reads TGTGCCAGTAGCCCCCGGGGCTTCGGGGAGCTGTTTTTT.

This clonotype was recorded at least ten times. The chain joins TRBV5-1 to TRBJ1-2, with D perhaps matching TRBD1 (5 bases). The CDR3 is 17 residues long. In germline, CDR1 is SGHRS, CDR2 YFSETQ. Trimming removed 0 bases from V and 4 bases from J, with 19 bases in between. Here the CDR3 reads CASSLGTLVGVPYGYTF. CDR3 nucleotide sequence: TGCGCCAGCAGCTTGGGCACCTTGGTGGGGGTACCCTATGGCTACACCTTC.

The CDR3 nucleotides are TGTGCCAGCAGGGGCGGAGGCAATCAGCCCCAGCATTTT. It codes for CASRGGGNQPQHF. This chain joins TRBV6-5 and TRBJ1-5; no reliable D call. Trimming removed 6 bases at V and 2 bases at J, with 8 bases between. The CDR3 spans 13 residues. Germline V lookup: CDR1 MNHEY, CDR2 SVGAGI.

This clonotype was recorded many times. The CDR3 DNA follows: TGCAGCGTTGAAAAAGCGGCAGATACGCAGTATTTT. It specifies CSVEKAADTQYF. The chain joins TRBV29-1 to TRBJ2-3; possible D gene TRBD2, 5 bases. CDR3 length: 12 amino acids. V dropped 2 bases and J dropped 4 bases, with 7 bases sitting between them. Germline lookup yields CDR1 SQVTM and CDR2 ANQGSEA.

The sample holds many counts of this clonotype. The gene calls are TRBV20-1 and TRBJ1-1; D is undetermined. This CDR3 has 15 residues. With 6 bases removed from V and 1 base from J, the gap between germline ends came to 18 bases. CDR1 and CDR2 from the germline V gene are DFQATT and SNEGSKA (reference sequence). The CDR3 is CSARPRGLGNTEAFF. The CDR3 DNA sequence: TGCAGTGCCCGGCCACGGGGTTTAGGGAACACTGAAGCTTTCTTT.

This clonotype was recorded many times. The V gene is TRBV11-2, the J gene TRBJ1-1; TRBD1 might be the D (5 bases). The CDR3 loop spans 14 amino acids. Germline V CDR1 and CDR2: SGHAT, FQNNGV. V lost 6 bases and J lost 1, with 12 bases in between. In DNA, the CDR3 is TGTGCCAGCAGTTCCAGGGCGCAGAACACTGAAGCTTTCTTT. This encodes CASSSRAQNTEAFF.